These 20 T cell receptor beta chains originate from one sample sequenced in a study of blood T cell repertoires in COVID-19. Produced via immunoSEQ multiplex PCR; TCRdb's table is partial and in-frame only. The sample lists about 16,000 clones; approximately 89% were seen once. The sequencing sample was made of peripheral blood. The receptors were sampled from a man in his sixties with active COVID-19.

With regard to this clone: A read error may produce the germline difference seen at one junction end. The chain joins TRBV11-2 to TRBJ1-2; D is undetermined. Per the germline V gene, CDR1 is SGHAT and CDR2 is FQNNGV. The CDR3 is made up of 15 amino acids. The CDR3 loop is CASSLDPKSYYGYTF. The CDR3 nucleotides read TGTGCCAGCAGCCTAGACCCAAAAAGCTACTATGGCTACACCTTC.

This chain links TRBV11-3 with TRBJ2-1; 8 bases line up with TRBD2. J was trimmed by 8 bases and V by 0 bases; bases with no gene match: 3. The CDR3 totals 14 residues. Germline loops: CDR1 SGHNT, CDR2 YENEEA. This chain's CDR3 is CASSLDRTSHEQFF. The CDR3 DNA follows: TGTGCCAGCAGCTTAGATCGGACTAGCCATGAGCAGTTCTTC.

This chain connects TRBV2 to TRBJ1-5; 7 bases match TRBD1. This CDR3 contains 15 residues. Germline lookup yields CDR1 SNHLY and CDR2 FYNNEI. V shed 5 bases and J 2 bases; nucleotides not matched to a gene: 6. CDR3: CASSPNTGGNQPQHF. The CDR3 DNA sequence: TGTGCCAGCAGTCCGAACACAGGGGGCAATCAGCCCCAGCATTTT.

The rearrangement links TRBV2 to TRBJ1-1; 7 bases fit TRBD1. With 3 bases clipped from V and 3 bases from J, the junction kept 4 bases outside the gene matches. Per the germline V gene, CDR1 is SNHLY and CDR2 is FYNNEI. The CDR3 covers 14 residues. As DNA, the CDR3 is TGTGCCAGCAGTGATGTAGGGGGCGACACTGAAGCTTTCTTT. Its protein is CASSDVGGDTEAFF.

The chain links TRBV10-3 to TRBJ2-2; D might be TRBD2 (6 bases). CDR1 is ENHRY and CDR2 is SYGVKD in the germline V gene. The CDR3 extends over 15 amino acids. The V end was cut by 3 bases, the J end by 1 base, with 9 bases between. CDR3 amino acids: CAISEGAGNTGELFF. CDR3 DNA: TGTGCCATCAGTGAAGGAGCGGGGAACACCGGGGAGCTGTTTTTT.

The chain's CDR3 is CASSKNRLSSGNTIYF. The CDR3 DNA reads as TGTGCCAGCAGTAAGAACAGGCTTAGCTCTGGAAACACCATATATTTT. The chain employs TRBV27 and TRBJ1-3; perhaps TRBD1 as D (5 bases). The V end lost 5 bases, the J end lost 0 bases, and 14 bases lay between the germline ends. Per the germline V gene, CDR1 is MNHEY and CDR2 is SMNVEV (reference sequence). This CDR3 comprises 16 residues.

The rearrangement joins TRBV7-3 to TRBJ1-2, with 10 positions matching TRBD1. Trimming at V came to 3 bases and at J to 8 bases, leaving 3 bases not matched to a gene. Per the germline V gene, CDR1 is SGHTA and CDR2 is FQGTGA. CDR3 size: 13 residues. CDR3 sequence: CASSFDRGQGYTF. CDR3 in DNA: TGTGCCAGCAGCTTCGACAGGGGGCAAGGCTACACCTTC.

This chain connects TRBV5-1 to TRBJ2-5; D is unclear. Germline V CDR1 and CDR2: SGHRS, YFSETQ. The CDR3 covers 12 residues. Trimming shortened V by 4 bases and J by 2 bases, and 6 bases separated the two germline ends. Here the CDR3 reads CASSDLQETQYF. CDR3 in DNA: TGCGCCAGCAGCGATCTACAAGAGACCCAGTACTTC. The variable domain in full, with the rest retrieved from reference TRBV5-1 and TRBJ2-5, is KAGVTQTPRYLIKTRGQQVTLSCSPISGHRSVSWYQQTPGQGLQFLFEYFSETQRNKGNFPGRFSGRQFSNSRSEMNVSTLELGDSALYLCASSDLQETQYFGPGTRLLVL.

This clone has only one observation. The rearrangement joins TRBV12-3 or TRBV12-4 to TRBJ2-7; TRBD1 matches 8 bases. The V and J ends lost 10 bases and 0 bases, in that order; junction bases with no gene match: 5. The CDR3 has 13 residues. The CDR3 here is CATGQGGSYEQYF. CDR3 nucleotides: TGTGCCACTGGACAGGGAGGCTCCTACGAGCAGTACTTC.

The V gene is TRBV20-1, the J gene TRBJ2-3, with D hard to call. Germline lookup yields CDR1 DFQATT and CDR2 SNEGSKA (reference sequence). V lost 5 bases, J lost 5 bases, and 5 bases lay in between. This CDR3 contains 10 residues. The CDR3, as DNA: TGCAGTGCTTCGAGAGATACGCAGTATTTT. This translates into CSASRDTQYF.

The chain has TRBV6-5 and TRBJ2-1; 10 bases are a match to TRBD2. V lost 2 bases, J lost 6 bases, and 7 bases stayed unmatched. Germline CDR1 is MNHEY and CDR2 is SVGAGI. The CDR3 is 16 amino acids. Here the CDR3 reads CASSYTQRGGPNEQFF. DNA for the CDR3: TGTGCCAGCAGTTACACCCAGCGGGGGGGACCCAATGAGCAGTTCTTC.

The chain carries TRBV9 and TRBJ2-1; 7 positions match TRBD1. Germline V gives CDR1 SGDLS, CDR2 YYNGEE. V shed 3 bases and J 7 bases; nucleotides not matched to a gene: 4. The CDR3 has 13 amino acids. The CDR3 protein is CASSGNRGNEQFF. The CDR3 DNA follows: TGTGCCAGCAGCGGCAACAGGGGAAATGAGCAGTTCTTC.

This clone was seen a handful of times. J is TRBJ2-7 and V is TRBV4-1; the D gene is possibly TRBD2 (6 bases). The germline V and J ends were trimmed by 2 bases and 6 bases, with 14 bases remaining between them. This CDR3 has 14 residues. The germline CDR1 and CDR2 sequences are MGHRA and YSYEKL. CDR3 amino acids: CASSQPFGGPEQYF. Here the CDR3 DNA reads TGCGCCAGCAGCCAACCCTTCGGAGGGCCCGAGCAGTACTTC.

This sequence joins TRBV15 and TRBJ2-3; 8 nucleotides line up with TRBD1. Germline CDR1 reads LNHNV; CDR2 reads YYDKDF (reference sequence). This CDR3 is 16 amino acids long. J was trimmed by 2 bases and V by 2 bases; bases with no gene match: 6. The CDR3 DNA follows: TGTGCCACCAGCAGATCGGACAGGGCATTCACAGATACGCAGTATTTT. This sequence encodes CATSRSDRAFTDTQYF.

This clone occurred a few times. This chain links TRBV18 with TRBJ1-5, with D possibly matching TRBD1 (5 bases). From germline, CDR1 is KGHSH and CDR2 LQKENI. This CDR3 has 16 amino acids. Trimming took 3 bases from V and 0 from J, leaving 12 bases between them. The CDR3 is CASSPTDRTSNQPQHF. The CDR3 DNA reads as TGTGCCAGCTCACCGACAGACAGAACTAGCAATCAGCCCCAGCATTTT.

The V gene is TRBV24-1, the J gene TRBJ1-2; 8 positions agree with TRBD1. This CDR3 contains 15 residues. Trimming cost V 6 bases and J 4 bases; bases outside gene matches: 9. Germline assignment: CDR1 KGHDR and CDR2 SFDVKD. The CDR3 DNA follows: TGTGCCACCAGTCTCCTTAGGACAGGGCCCTATGGCTACACCTTC. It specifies CATSLLRTGPYGYTF.

For the CDR3, the DNA is TGTGCCAGCAGCCCCTGGACAGCGGACTACGAGCAGTACTTC. It translates to CASSPWTADYEQYF. V is TRBV11-2 and J is TRBJ2-7, with D tentatively TRBD1 (6 bases). V shed 5 bases and J shed 3 bases, with 14 bases lying between them. Germline V gives CDR1 SGHAT, CDR2 FQNNGV. The CDR3 totals 14 residues. The full variable domain, rest sourced from reference TRBV11-2 and TRBJ2-7, is EAGVAQSPRYKIIEKRQSVAFWCNPISGHATLYWYQQILGQGPKLLIQFQNNGVVDDSQLPKDRFSAERLKGVDSTLKIQPAKLEDSAVYLCASSPWTADYEQYFGPGTRLTVT.

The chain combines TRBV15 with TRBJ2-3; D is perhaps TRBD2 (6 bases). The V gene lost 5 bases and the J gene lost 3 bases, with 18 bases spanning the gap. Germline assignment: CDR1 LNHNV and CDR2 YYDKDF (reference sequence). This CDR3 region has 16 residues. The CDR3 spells CATSAHGGAGTDTQYF. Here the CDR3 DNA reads TGTGCCACCAGCGCCCATGGAGGGGCGGGGACAGATACGCAGTATTTT.

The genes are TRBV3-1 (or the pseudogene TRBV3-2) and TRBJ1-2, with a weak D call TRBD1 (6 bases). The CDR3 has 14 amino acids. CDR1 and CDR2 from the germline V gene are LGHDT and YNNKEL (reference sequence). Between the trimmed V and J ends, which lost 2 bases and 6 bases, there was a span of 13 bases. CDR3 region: CASSQLDSRDGYTF. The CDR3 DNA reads TGTGCCAGCAGCCAACTGGACAGTCGGGATGGCTACACCTTC.

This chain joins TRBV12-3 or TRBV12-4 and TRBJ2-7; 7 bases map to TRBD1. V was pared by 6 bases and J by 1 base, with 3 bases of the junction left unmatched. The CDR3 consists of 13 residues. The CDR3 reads CASRGTESYEQYF. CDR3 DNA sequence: TGTGCCAGCAGGGGGACAGAGTCCTACGAGCAGTACTTC.